This TCR beta chain was observed in a study of early T cells in non-severe SARS-CoV-2 infection. The germline CDR1 and CDR2 sequences are SEHNR and FQNEAQ (reference sequence). Trimming took 1 base from V and 9 from J, leaving 7 bases between them. CDR3 length equals 12 residues. This clonotype was seen repeatedly, ten times or more. Each single cDNA molecule received a unique molecular identifier. One entry per CDR3 protein results from TCRdb running MiXCR on the 5' RACE reads. The sample has over 35,000 distinct CDR3 sequences; 4.5% to 5.5% are singletons. The clonotype was recovered from an adult who was a healthcare worker with PCR-confirmed SARS-CoV-2 infection or an uninfected control (not recorded which). The chain links TRBV7-9 to TRBJ2-1; unclear D gene. The sequenced sample consisted of whole blood. The CDR3 bases are TGTGCCAGCAGCTTAGTTTGGGGTGAGCAGTTCTTC. This sequence encodes CASSLVWGEQFF. Filled out from reference TRBV7-9 and TRBJ2-1, the complete variable domain reads DTGVSQNPRHKITKRGQNVTFRCDPISEHNRLYWYRQTLGQGPEFLTYFQNEAQLEKSRLLSDRFSAERPKGSFSTLEIQRTEQGDSAMYLCASSLVWGEQFFGPGTRLTVL.